Shown below are 25 T cell receptor beta chains from a single sample sequenced in a study of cytomegalovirus exposure and HLA in healthy donors. The PCR used 60 Vbeta and 13 Jbeta primers. TCRdb's copy holds only in-frame clones and misses some; the assay was immunoSEQ multiplex PCR. The sample lists approximately 280,000 clones, 85% to 90% occurring once. Sequencing was carried out using PBMCs. The source of these receptors is a woman aged 18-35 years in good health and CMV-seronegative.

The sample holds a few counts of this clone. The V call is TRBV6-6, the J call TRBJ1-2; no reliable D call. The CDR3 sequence is 10 residues long. The V gene lost 8 bases and the J gene lost 6 bases, with 7 bases spanning the gap. CDR1 is MNHNY and CDR2 is SVGAGI in the germline V gene (reference sequence). The CDR3 sequence is CASYGNGYTF. CDR3 in DNA: TGTGCCAGCTACGGTAATGGCTACACCTTC.

The V call is TRBV5-4, the J call TRBJ1-2, with TRBD1 matching 10 bases. CDR3 length: 14 amino acids. The germline CDR1 and CDR2 sequences are SGHNT and YYREEE (reference sequence). V was clipped by 3 bases and J by 5 bases; unmatched bases: 4. CDR3 region: CASSWDRGSYGYTF. The CDR3 coding sequence is TGTGCCAGCAGCTGGGACAGGGGATCTTATGGCTACACCTTC.

V usage is TRBV6-1 and J usage is TRBJ2-1, with TRBD2 matching over 11 bases. The CDR3 is made up of 15 amino acids. From germline, CDR1 is MNHNS and CDR2 SASEGT. V shed 8 bases and J 4 bases; nucleotides not matched to a gene: 7. The CDR3 loop is CASVRVAGGYNEQFF. The CDR3 DNA reads TGTGCCAGCGTGAGGGTAGCGGGGGGGTACAATGAGCAGTTCTTC.

The chain combines TRBV2 with TRBJ1-1; D not resolved. The length of the CDR3 is 13 residues. V gave up 3 bases and J gave up 2 bases, with 7 bases separating them. Germline-derived CDR1 and CDR2 are SNHLY and FYNNEI. This CDR3 reads CASSDDSNTEAFF. CDR3 nucleotide sequence: TGTGCCAGCAGTGATGATAGTAACACTGAAGCTTTCTTT.

To note about this clone: This specimen includes other DNA sequences encoding the same CDR3. V and J are TRBV30 and TRBJ2-7; TRBD1 aligns across 7 bases. CDR3 length: 13 amino acids. From germline, CDR1 is GTSNPN and CDR2 SVGIG (reference sequence). V shed 3 bases, J shed 2 bases, and the junction held 4 bases outside the gene matches. The CDR3 nucleotides read TGTGCCTGGAGCACAGGGGTGGCCTACGAGCAGTACTTC. Translation gives CAWSTGVAYEQYF.

This clone was picked up one time. The J gene is TRBJ1-4, the V gene TRBV19; 11 bases match TRBD1. This CDR3 is built from 15 residues. Germline loops: CDR1 LNHDA, CDR2 SQIVND (reference sequence). Germline trimming cut 5 bases from V and 8 bases from J; bases unmatched to any gene: 7. CDR3: CASSRGTGGREKLFF. The CDR3 coding sequence is TGTGCCAGTAGTCGAGGGACAGGGGGGCGAGAAAAACTGTTTTTT.

The rearrangement joins TRBV5-1 to TRBJ1-5; D ambiguous. Germline assignment: CDR1 SGHRS and CDR2 YFSETQ. The V end lost 0 bases, the J end lost 3 bases, and 7 bases lay between the germline ends. The CDR3 has 14 residues. In DNA form, the CDR3 reads TGCGCCAGCAGCTTGGGCGGTTTCAATCAGCCCCAGCATTTT. Translated, it gives CASSLGGFNQPQHF. The variable domain in full, with the rest retrieved from reference TRBV5-1 and TRBJ1-5, is KAGVTQTPRYLIKTRGQQVTLSCSPISGHRSVSWYQQTPGQGLQFLFEYFSETQRNKGNFPGRFSGRQFSNSRSEMNVSTLELGDSALYLCASSLGGFNQPQHFGDGTRLSIL.

CDR3 sequence: CASSQDSEKPYGYTF. CDR3 nucleotide sequence: TGCGCCAGCAGCCAAGATTCCGAAAAGCCTTATGGCTACACCTTC. The chain is built from TRBV4-1 and TRBJ1-2, with no clear D. Trimming removed 0 bases at V and 5 bases at J, with 13 bases between. From germline, CDR1 is MGHRA and CDR2 YSYEKL. This CDR3 is 15 amino acids long.

This clone turned up a few times. This chain connects TRBV6-1 to TRBJ2-3, with 13 nucleotides matching TRBD2. The CDR3 consists of 15 residues. Per the germline V gene, CDR1 is MNHNS and CDR2 is SASEGT. The junction had 8 bases not matched to a gene; V was cut back by 7 bases and J by 7 bases. CDR3 bases: TGTGCCAGCAATCAACTAGCGGGGGGGCCTAATACGCAGTATTTT. Translation: CASNQLAGGPNTQYF.

CDR3 nucleotide sequence: TGTGCCAGCAGCAAGAGACTTTACGGGGAAGGGCGACGCCAGCCCCAGCATTTT. It yields the protein CASSKRLYGEGRRQPQHF. The chain uses TRBV21-1 and TRBJ1-5. TRBV21-1 is noted as a pseudogene. The CDR3 is 18 amino acids.

This clone was picked up a small number of times. The J gene is TRBJ2-5, the V gene TRBV6-5, with D unclear. The CDR3 covers 14 residues. V was clipped by 2 bases and J by 1 base, with 8 bases between them. Germline lookup yields CDR1 MNHEY and CDR2 SVGAGI. The CDR3 DNA is TGTGCCAGCAGTTACGGTGGCAGCCAAGAGACCCAGTACTTC. This encodes CASSYGGSQETQYF.

The genes are TRBV7-3 and TRBJ2-1, with 8 bases matching TRBD2. The CDR3 is 15 amino acids. Germline V gene lookup returns CDR1 SGHTA and CDR2 FQGTGA. J lost 5 bases, V lost 5 bases, and 8 bases had no gene match. Written as DNA, the CDR3 is TGTGCCAGCAGCCTAAGCGGGGGCGCAAACAATGAGCAGTTCTTC. This codes for CASSLSGGANNEQFF.

V gene TRBV7-3 combines with J gene TRBJ1-1; D is ambiguous. Trimming removed 1 base at V and 4 bases at J, with 7 bases between. Germline V lookup: CDR1 SGHTA, CDR2 FQGTGA. This CDR3 has 13 amino acids. CDR3 nucleotide sequence: TGTGCCAGCAGCTTAATCCCCCGCACTGAAGCTTTCTTT. Amino acid sequence: CASSLIPRTEAFF.

The CDR3 region has the DNA TGTGCCAGCAACCGGTTTCAGGGGGCTCTTGCTGAAGCTTTCTTT. Its protein product is CASNRFQGALAEAFF. The chain links TRBV6-1 to TRBJ1-1; TRBD1 aligns across 8 bases. The CDR3 loop spans 15 amino acids. Germline-derived CDR1 and CDR2 are MNHNS and SASEGT. V lost 7 bases and J lost 6; bases outside the gene matches: 13.

The rearrangement uses TRBV7-6 and TRBJ2-7; possible D gene TRBD1, 5 bases. Trimming left V 1 base short and J 0 bases short, with 7 bases between. Per germline, CDR1 SGHVS and CDR2 FNYEAQ. The CDR3 runs to 14 residues. CDR3 sequence (DNA): TGTGCCAGCAGCTTAGGGGGCCTCTCCTACGAGCAGTACTTC. Its translation: CASSLGGLSYEQYF. Drawing the rest from reference TRBV7-6 and TRBJ2-7, the complete variable domain is GAGVSQSPRYKVTKRGQDVALRCDPISGHVSLYWYRQALGQGPEFLTYFNYEAQQDKSGLPNDRFSAERPEGSISTLTIQRTEQRDSAMYRCASSLGGLSYEQYFGPGTRLTVT.

This clone appeared a few times. V usage is TRBV27 and J usage is TRBJ1-2; the D gene is possibly TRBD1 (6 bases). V lost 0 bases to trimming and J lost 6 bases, with 17 bases between them. Germline V gene lookup returns CDR1 MNHEY and CDR2 SMNVEV (reference sequence). The CDR3 sequence is 16 residues long. CDR3 in DNA: TGTGCCAGCAGTTTATCAAGGGGGGGGCACCTGGATGGCTACACCTTC. This encodes CASSLSRGGHLDGYTF.

The chain couples TRBV10-1 to TRBJ1-1; 7 bases line up with TRBD1. Germline CDR1 reads WNHNN; CDR2 reads SYGVQD (reference sequence). V shed 2 bases and J 0 bases; nucleotides not matched to a gene: 9. This CDR3 has 17 residues. CDR3 residues: CASSEPNRGIVNTEAFF. As DNA, the CDR3 is TGCGCCAGCAGTGAGCCCAACAGGGGCATAGTGAACACTGAAGCTTTCTTT.

This chain joins TRBV5-6 and TRBJ1-2; 7 nucleotides line up with TRBD1. Germline V gene lookup returns CDR1 SGHDT and CDR2 YYEEEE. The V segment lost 4 bases and the J segment 0 bases; nucleotides outside the gene matches: 6. There are 15 residues in the CDR3. CDR3 sequence (DNA): TGTGCCAGCAGCCCAGAAGGGACAGCTAACTATGGCTACACCTTC. This encodes CASSPEGTANYGYTF.

V usage is TRBV11-2 and J usage is TRBJ1-2; tentative D call: TRBD1 (5 bases). Germline loops: CDR1 SGHAT, CDR2 FQNNGV. The CDR3 is made up of 15 amino acids. Trimming removed 7 bases from V and 2 bases from J, with 17 bases in between. The CDR3 DNA reads TGTGCCAGCACTAACCCCGGGGGGGGGAACTATGGCTACACCTTC. It translates to CASTNPGGGNYGYTF.

This chain uses TRBV19 with TRBJ1-6; D perhaps matches TRBD1 (6 bases). The CDR3 contains 17 residues. Trimming shortened V by 7 bases and J by 8 bases, and 24 bases separated the two germline ends. The germline gives CDR1 LNHDA, CDR2 SQIVND (reference sequence). CDR3 amino acids: CASTPEVGQGIHSPLHF. CDR3 in DNA: TGTGCCAGTACCCCCGAGGTGGGGCAGGGGATACATTCACCCCTCCACTTT.

The rearrangement links TRBV5-6 to TRBJ1-5, with a tentative D call TRBD1 (5 bases). The CDR3 totals 13 residues. Germline CDR1 is SGHDT and CDR2 is YYEEEE. V shed 2 bases and J shed 5 bases, with 8 bases lying between them. The CDR3: CASSFGGYQPQHF. In nucleotides, the CDR3 is TGTGCCAGCAGCTTCGGGGGGTATCAGCCCCAGCATTTT.

The gene calls are TRBV4-1 and TRBJ2-7; D remains unclear. Germline V gives CDR1 MGHRA, CDR2 YSYEKL. Trimming took 0 bases from V and 4 from J, leaving 16 bases between them. This CDR3 has 16 amino acids. The CDR3 protein is CASSQDSGRFTYEQYF. In DNA form, the CDR3 reads TGCGCCAGCAGCCAAGATTCTGGCAGGTTTACGTACGAGCAGTACTTC.

The chain joins TRBV6-1 to TRBJ1-1; 8 bases match TRBD1. The germline CDR1 and CDR2 sequences are MNHNS and SASEGT. Trimming cost V 2 bases and J 3 bases; bases outside gene matches: 5. The CDR3 covers 15 residues. CDR3 DNA: TGTGCCAGCAGTGAACTCCCCAGGGGGCACACTGAAGCTTTCTTT. This gives the protein CASSELPRGHTEAFF.

The chain has TRBV6-5 and TRBJ1-5; D gene ambiguous. Germline CDR1 and CDR2: MNHEY and SVGAGI. Between the trimmed V and J ends, which lost 2 bases and 2 bases, there was a span of 7 bases. The CDR3 runs to 14 residues. The CDR3 protein is CASSYGGGNQPQHF. CDR3 nucleotides: TGTGCCAGCAGTTACGGAGGAGGCAATCAGCCCCAGCATTTT.

This chain joins TRBV2 and TRBJ1-2; D gene uncertain. CDR1 is SNHLY and CDR2 is FYNNEI in the germline V gene. The CDR3 has 13 residues. Trimming took off 4 bases at V and 2 bases at J, with 8 bases between the two ends. The CDR3 here is CASSGGQNYGYTF. The CDR3 region has the DNA TGTGCCAGCAGTGGAGGGCAGAACTATGGCTACACCTTC.